The 29 T cell receptor beta chains listed next were all sequenced from one sample in a study of HIV-infected patients and healthy controls. A single record per CDR3 protein comes from TCRdb applying MiXCR to the 5' RACE reads. The top ten hold about 1.5% of the sample, which has 60,000 to 70,000 distinct CDR3 sequences, roughly 19% seen once. Sample: CD4+ T cells from blood. These receptors were collected from a human donor in good health.

This clonotype was seen more than once but under ten times. V is TRBV7-2 and J is TRBJ1-3, with D possibly TRBD1 on 6 matching bases. The CDR3 runs 14 residues. Looked up from germline, CDR1 is SGHTA and CDR2 is FQGNSA. V dropped 5 bases and J dropped 4 bases, with 12 bases sitting between them. The CDR3 nucleotides read TGTGCCAGCAGCCCGGGGGGCCAGGGAAACACCATATATTTT. Encoded protein: CASSPGGQGNTIYF. Full variable domain (outside the CDR3, taken from reference TRBV7-2 and TRBJ1-3): GAGVSQSPSNKVTEKGKDVELRCDPISGHTALYWYRQSLGQGLEFLIYFQGNSAPDKSGLPSDRFSAERTGGSVSTLTIQRTQQEDSAVYLCASSPGGQGNTIYFGEGSWLTVV.

The chain links TRBV4-1 to TRBJ2-1, with TRBD2 matching 10 bases. V lost 0 bases and J lost 8; bases outside the gene matches: 7. Per the germline V gene, CDR1 is MGHRA and CDR2 is YSYEKL. The CDR3 covers 16 residues. Here the CDR3 reads CASSQDSGRASDEQFF. CDR3 coding DNA: TGCGCCAGCAGCCAAGACAGCGGGAGGGCCTCGGATGAGCAGTTCTTC.

The chain uses TRBV19 and TRBJ2-1, with D tentatively TRBD1 or TRBD2 (6 bases each). Germline-derived CDR1 and CDR2 are LNHDA and SQIVND (reference sequence). The length of the CDR3 is 12 residues. V gave up 6 bases and J gave up 8 bases, with 11 bases separating them. The CDR3 DNA is TGTGCCAGTAGGACAGGCGGGGATGAGCAGTTCTTC. Its translation: CASRTGGDEQFF.

This clonotype was found a few times. The gene calls are TRBV3-1 and TRBJ1-1, with D maybe TRBD1 (6 bases). Trimming stripped 2 bases from V and 1 base from J, with 14 bases between. The CDR3 loop spans 16 amino acids. From germline, CDR1 is LGHDT and CDR2 YNNKEL (reference sequence). The chain's CDR3 is CASSQSGRTANTEAFF. The CDR3 coding sequence is TGTGCCAGCAGCCAATCAGGGCGGACAGCGAACACTGAAGCTTTCTTT.

The genes are TRBV4-1 and TRBJ2-7; D is undetermined. CDR1 is MGHRA and CDR2 is YSYEKL in the germline V gene. Trimming removed 0 bases at V and 2 bases at J, with 8 bases between. This CDR3 contains 14 residues. CDR3 nucleotides: TGCGCCAGCAGCCAAGATCTGGTCACCTACGAGCAGTACTTC. It specifies CASSQDLVTYEQYF.

This clonotype was observed a few times. The V call is TRBV14, the J call TRBJ2-7, with 8 nucleotides matching TRBD2. The CDR3 covers 15 residues. J was trimmed by 2 bases and V by 3 bases; bases with no gene match: 6. The germline gives CDR1 SGHDN, CDR2 FVKESK. CDR3 coding DNA: TGTGCCAGCAGCCAGTTAGCGGGGCGACCCTACGAGCAGTACTTC. Its translation: CASSQLAGRPYEQYF. Full variable domain (missing parts from reference TRBV14 and TRBJ2-7): EAGVTQFPSHSVIEKGQTVTLRCDPISGHDNLYWYRRVMGKEIKFLLHFVKESKQDESGMPNNRFLAERTGGTYSTLKVQPAELEDSGVYFCASSQLAGRPYEQYFGPGTRLTVT.

This clonotype was seen a handful of times. The chain has TRBV12-5 and TRBJ1-2; D unclear. Germline values: CDR1 LGHNT, CDR2 FRNRAP. Trimming took 7 bases from V and 5 from J, leaving 17 bases between them. There are 14 residues in the CDR3. Here the CDR3 reads CASAPRDVRYGYTF. CDR3 DNA: TGTGCTAGTGCCCCCAGAGATGTTCGATATGGCTACACCTTC.

This clonotype was detected many times. This chain joins TRBV7-8 and TRBJ2-3, with D possibly being TRBD1 (5 bases). V lost 2 bases, J lost 3 bases, and 18 bases lay in between. Per germline, CDR1 SGHVS and CDR2 FQNEAQ. The CDR3 loop spans 17 amino acids. The CDR3 DNA reads as TGTGCCAGCAGCTTAAGGGGTCCCGGGCTAACTACAGATACGCAGTATTTT. Protein: CASSLRGPGLTTDTQYF.

This clonotype has at least ten counts. This chain connects TRBV5-1 to TRBJ2-3, with TRBD1 matching 8 bases. Looked up from germline, CDR1 is SGHRS and CDR2 is YFSETQ. CDR3 length: 16 residues. J gave up 4 bases and V 4 bases, and 11 bases lay outside the gene matches. For the CDR3, the DNA is TGCGCCAGCAGCCAGACAGGGGCGACTATTCCAGATACGCAGTATTTT. Its protein product is CASSQTGATIPDTQYF.

CDR3 DNA: TGTGCCAGCAGCTTAACGGGGGACCAGCATGTAACAGATACGCAGTATTTT. The encoded protein is CASSLTGDQHVTDTQYF. The chain recombines TRBV7-3 with TRBJ2-3, with D possibly being TRBD1 or TRBD2 (5 bases each). The germline gives CDR1 SGHTA, CDR2 FQGTGA. V lost 0 bases and J 3 bases, leaving 16 bases between the germline ends. This CDR3 has 17 residues. Together with reference TRBV7-3 and TRBJ2-3, the CDR3 gives the full variable domain: GAGVSQTPSNKVTEKGKYVELRCDPISGHTALYWYRQSLGQGPEFLIYFQGTGAADDSGLPNDRFFAVRPEGSVSTLKIQRTERGDSAVYLCASSLTGDQHVTDTQYFGPGTRLTVL.

The genes are TRBV15 and TRBJ1-6, with D possibly matching TRBD1 (5 bases). CDR1 and CDR2 (germline): LNHNV, YYDKDF (reference sequence). V was cut by 3 bases and J by 8 bases, with 8 bases left in between. This CDR3 region has 13 residues. The CDR3 here is CATSRVGDSPLHF. The CDR3 bases are TGTGCCACCAGCAGGGTAGGGGATTCACCCCTCCACTTT. The complete variable domain, with remaining parts taken from reference TRBV15 and TRBJ1-6, reads DAMVIQNPRYQVTQFGKPVTLSCSQTLNHNVMYWYQQKSSQAPKLLFHYYDKDFNNEADTPDNFQSRRPNTSFCFLDIRSPGLGDTAMYLCATSRVGDSPLHFGNGTRLTVT.

The V and J genes are TRBV19 and TRBJ1-1; D ambiguous. Between the trimmed V and J ends, which lost 9 bases and 5 bases, there was a span of 10 bases. Germline V gene sequence: CDR1 LNHDA, CDR2 SQIVND (reference sequence). The CDR3 runs 11 residues. This chain's CDR3 is CASSFRTEAFF. The CDR3 DNA is TGTGCCAGCAGTTTCCGTACTGAAGCTTTCTTT.

By frequency in the sample, this clonotype is medium-sized. The chain joins TRBV27 to TRBJ2-1; D uncertain. Germline V lookup: CDR1 MNHEY, CDR2 SMNVEV (reference sequence). The CDR3 contains 11 residues. V was shortened by 0 bases and J by 8 bases, with 2 bases between the two germline ends. The CDR3 DNA reads TGTGCCAGCAGTTTATCCCATGAGCAGTTCTTC. This gives the protein CASSLSHEQFF.

This clonotype occurred many times. V and J are TRBV29-1 and TRBJ2-1; TRBD1 or TRBD2 may be the D gene (6 bases each). The CDR3 length is 14 residues. Trimming pared 2 bases from V and 4 bases from J, leaving 12 bases between. Per the germline V gene, CDR1 is SQVTM and CDR2 is ANQGSEA. Here the CDR3 reads CSVELGAGYNEQFF. The CDR3, as DNA: TGCAGCGTTGAACTGGGGGCGGGGTACAATGAGCAGTTCTTC.

V usage is TRBV30 and J usage is TRBJ2-5; TRBD1 matches 11 bases. Germline CDR1 reads GTSNPN; CDR2 reads SVGIG (reference sequence). The ends lost 3 bases at V and 5 bases at J; junction bases unmatched: 8. The CDR3 has 15 residues. The CDR3 loop is CAWSPGQGARETQYF. The DNA for the CDR3 is TGTGCCTGGAGCCCCGGACAGGGGGCCCGGGAGACCCAGTACTTC. Full variable domain (remainder filled in from reference TRBV30 and TRBJ2-5): SQTIHQWPATLVQPVGSPLSLECTVEGTSNPNLYWYRQAAGRGLQLLFYSVGIGQISSEVPQNLSASRPQDRQFILSSKKLLLSDSGFYLCAWSPGQGARETQYFGPGTRLLVL.

This clonotype came up many times. The chain employs TRBV7-6 and TRBJ2-1; D is undetermined. The V gene's germline CDR1 is SGHVS and CDR2 FNYEAQ. V was shortened by 1 base and J by 5 bases, with 18 bases between the two germline ends. The CDR3 sequence is 17 residues long. For the CDR3, the DNA is TGTGCCAGCAGCTTAGAAAGCAGTGCACAACCCAACAATGAGCAGTTCTTC. Protein sequence: CASSLESSAQPNNEQFF.

This clonotype occurred many times. The chain joins TRBV27 to TRBJ2-2; 9 nucleotides match TRBD1. The CDR3 spans 16 residues. CDR1 and CDR2 (germline): MNHEY, SMNVEV (reference sequence). Losses at the gene ends were 6 bases for V and 5 bases for J; bases not matched to a gene: 10. The CDR3 region is CASSFAGTGRTGELFF. Here the CDR3 DNA reads TGTGCCAGCAGCTTTGCCGGGACAGGGCGGACCGGGGAGCTGTTTTTT.

This clonotype has ten or more counts. The genes are TRBV20-1 and TRBJ1-1; no clear D. The CDR3 is made up of 13 amino acids. Germline CDR1 reads DFQATT; CDR2 reads SNEGSKA (reference sequence). V shed 3 bases and J shed 7 bases, with 15 bases lying between them. CDR3 region: CSARGRQQLEAFF. CDR3 nucleotides: TGCAGTGCTAGGGGTCGGCAGCAACTTGAAGCTTTCTTT.

This clonotype was seen at least ten times. The chain joins TRBV14 to TRBJ2-1; 9 bases are a match to TRBD2. This CDR3 spans 14 amino acids. Germline loops: CDR1 SGHDN, CDR2 FVKESK. V shed 1 base and J 13 bases; nucleotides not matched to a gene: 8. CDR3 loop: CASSQAMTSGLQFF. The CDR3 DNA reads as TGTGCCAGCAGCCAAGCGATGACTAGCGGATTACAGTTCTTC.

The CDR3 here is CASSQAYEAFF. The CDR3 DNA is TGTGCCAGCAGCCAAGCGTACGAAGCTTTCTTT. The V and J genes are TRBV3-1 and TRBJ1-1; D call uncertain. The V end lost 1 base, the J end lost 8 bases, and 5 bases lay between the germline ends. CDR1 and CDR2 from the germline V gene are LGHDT and YNNKEL (reference sequence). The length of the CDR3 is 11 residues.

This clonotype appeared a few times. CDR3 in amino acids: CASSRSDETQYF. The CDR3 bases are TGTGCCAGCTCCCGGAGTGATGAGACCCAGTACTTC. This chain links TRBV18 with TRBJ2-5; D unclear. CDR1 is KGHSH, CDR2 LQKENI, per germline. This CDR3 is 12 amino acids long. V was pared by 6 bases and J by 5 bases, with 10 bases between.

The sample holds a few counts of this clonotype. The chain is built from TRBV27 and TRBJ2-1, with D possibly being TRBD1 or TRBD2 (5 bases each). In germline, CDR1 is MNHEY, CDR2 SMNVEV (reference sequence). The germline V and J ends were trimmed by 2 bases and 12 bases, with 14 bases remaining between them. This CDR3 spans 13 amino acids. The CDR3 spells CASSLRGTGGQFF. The CDR3 DNA follows: TGTGCCAGCAGTTTACGAGGGACCGGTGGGCAGTTCTTC.

The V call is TRBV25-1, the J call TRBJ2-7; D is possibly TRBD2 (6 bases). Germline assignment: CDR1 MGHDK and CDR2 SYGVNS. The CDR3 is made up of 14 amino acids. Trimming cost V 6 bases and J 5 bases, with 17 bases left between them. The CDR3 DNA reads as TGTGCCAGCAGGGGAGGCCTCGATCATAACGAGCAGTACTTC. Protein product: CASRGGLDHNEQYF.

The table lists this clonotype with a few counts. The CDR3 sequence is CASSLAPQNTEAFF. In DNA, the CDR3 is TGTGCCAGCAGCTTAGCGCCACAGAACACTGAAGCTTTCTTT. The chain employs TRBV7-6 and TRBJ1-1; D remains ambiguous. The germline V and J ends were trimmed by 0 bases and 1 base, with 6 bases remaining between them. This CDR3 is 14 amino acids long. Germline CDR1 SGHVS, CDR2 FNYEAQ.

This clonotype was counted ten times or more. Here the CDR3 reads CASSFQGGEETQYF. The CDR3 DNA follows: TGTGCCAGCAGCTTTCAGGGGGGAGAAGAGACCCAGTACTTC. V is TRBV7-2 and J is TRBJ2-5; weak D call: TRBD1 (7 bases). The CDR3 sequence is 14 residues long. V lost 3 bases and J 3 bases, leaving 11 bases between the germline ends. Germline V gene sequence: CDR1 SGHTA, CDR2 FQGNSA.

This clonotype was seen a few times. The chain employs TRBV5-5 and TRBJ2-7; no reliable D call. Trimming pared 2 bases from V and 5 bases from J, leaving 14 bases between. This CDR3 is 14 amino acids long. Germline V gene sequence: CDR1 SGHKS, CDR2 YYEKEE (reference sequence). The CDR3 here is CASSFAVGQNEQYF. CDR3 nucleotides: TGTGCCAGCAGCTTCGCGGTCGGTCAGAACGAGCAGTACTTC. Filled out from reference TRBV5-5 and TRBJ2-7, the complete variable domain reads DAGVTQSPTHLIKTRGQQVTLRCSPISGHKSVSWYQQVLGQGPQFIFQYYEKEERGRGNFPDRFSARQFPNYSSELNVNALLLGDSALYLCASSFAVGQNEQYFGPGTRLTVT.

The chain couples TRBV4-3 to TRBJ2-3, with TRBD2 as a possible D gene (5 bases). V lost 0 bases, J lost 8 bases, and 12 bases lay in between. The CDR3 has 14 residues. Germline CDR1 LGHNA, CDR2 YSLEER. The CDR3 loop is CASSQDRGGGTQYF. CDR3 nucleotides: TGCGCCAGCAGCCAAGATCGGGGTGGCGGTACGCAGTATTTT.

This clonotype was found many times. This chain links TRBV4-1 with TRBJ1-5, with D perhaps TRBD1 (6 bases). Between the trimmed V and J ends, which lost 8 bases and 6 bases, there was a span of 14 bases. The CDR3 covers 13 residues. Looked up from germline, CDR1 is MGHRA and CDR2 is YSYEKL. CDR3 protein: CASGPGVGQPQHF. The CDR3 nucleotides are TGCGCCAGCGGGCCAGGGGTGGGTCAGCCCCAGCATTTT.

The chain recombines TRBV2 with TRBJ1-1, with D unresolved. The germline V and J ends were trimmed by 7 bases and 1 base, with 13 bases remaining between them. This CDR3 has 14 residues. Per germline, CDR1 SNHLY and CDR2 FYNNEI. The CDR3 DNA reads as TGTGCCAGCACGAGACGTCAGGAGAACACTGAAGCTTTCTTT. It is translated as CASTRRQENTEAFF.